This record concerns one T cell receptor beta chain sequence. This clonotype showed up just a few times. Its antigen target is currently unknown. No qualities accompany the bases; no much larger clone lies one base away. This entry is derived from a study of response to subunit inactivated influenza vaccine (dated by TCRdb to the late 2010s). Looking at the study overall: Deep quantitative profiling of the T cell receptor repertoire was used in the study to follow responses to a trivalent subunit inactivated influenza vaccine.

Cut back by 0 bases and 4 bases, the V and J ends lie 12 bases apart. From the cysteine up to the phenylalanine, the CDR3 has a length of 15 residues. Just CDR3 DNA is preserved here, 45 bases in frame from base 1. CDR1 and CDR2, per the germline V gene, are SGHAT and FQNNGV. Summary of the overall study and its limitations: The authors proposed that each seasonal influenza vaccination may bring in only a limited number of new T cells.

Library preparation was by RT-PCR. The sequencer was an Illumina HiSeq 2500. The public reads were reanalyzed by TCRdb: fastp trimming at Q25, MiXCR alignment, in-frame beta chains only. CDR3 protein sequences are deduplicated, and each keeps its most common genes and DNA. In all, the sample holds more than 550,000 distinct CDR3 sequences, and about 10% of those were seen once. 9.5% to 12% of the sample is in the top ten clones. The sample was also linked to a second study, of T cells expressing NK-cell markers. Looking at the second paper: 5'RACE template switching, by which a universal primer site and unique molecular identifiers were added, was used to make TCR beta cDNA libraries. Seven to nine donors provided sorted CD3+CD56+NKG2C+, CD3+CD56+NKG2C- and CD3+CD56-NKG2C+ T-cell subsets, whose TCR beta-chain repertoires were profiled. Among the eight sequenced donors, seven were HCMV-seropositive and one was HCMV-seronegative. To restrict sorting to alphabetaTCR-expressing T cells, an anti-gammadeltaTCR antibody was added in several experiments. In five to seven donors, the dominant CD3+CD56+NKG2C+ clonotypes were among the top 10 CD8+ clonotypes and accounted for about 1.0-7.0% of CD8+ T cells. Those dominant clonotypes were again the most abundant among CD3+CD56-NKG2C+ cells in several donors, at roughly 25-60.1%. Whether the expanded NKG2C-expressing T cell clones were specific for HCMV antigens remained unclear. All eight donors whose samples were sequenced were randomly selected healthy volunteers, three of them men and five women. HCMV-specific IgG was detected in serum with a commercial ELISA kit to determine HCMV serostatus. Ficoll density gradient centrifugation was used to isolate peripheral blood mononuclear cells from blood. For 5 or 6 donors, unsorted PBMC were also used to sequence bulk peripheral blood T-cell repertoires. cDNA synthesis was primed from the TCR beta constant segment and was followed by two successive PCR amplification steps. Illumina HiSeq 2000/2500, MiSeq or NextSeq was used to sequence libraries as 2 x 150 bp reads. MIGEC handled demultiplexing of the reads and grouping by UMI, while MiTCR was used to assemble and quantify clonotypes. Only TCR cDNA sequences supported by at least two reads were kept to exclude erroneous sequences. The tcR package was used for downstream repertoire analysis, and clonotypes were matched across fractions by CDR3 nucleotide sequence plus V segment. VDJmatch was used to annotate antigen specificity against VDJdb, with one amino acid substitution in CDR3 permitted.

Recombination linked TRBV11-2 to TRBJ2-5; TRBD2 could be the D gene, as 5 bases match. The specimen comprised PBMCs from blood, sampled on the day of vaccination. The receptor's source is a man aged 45-65 years who received an inactivated influenza vaccine. Donor details come from another sample of the same person, matched by shared clones. The DNA sequence follows: TGTGCCAGCAGCTTAGATCGAGTAGCGAGAGAGACCCAGTACTTC. Its protein product is CASSLDRVARETQYF.